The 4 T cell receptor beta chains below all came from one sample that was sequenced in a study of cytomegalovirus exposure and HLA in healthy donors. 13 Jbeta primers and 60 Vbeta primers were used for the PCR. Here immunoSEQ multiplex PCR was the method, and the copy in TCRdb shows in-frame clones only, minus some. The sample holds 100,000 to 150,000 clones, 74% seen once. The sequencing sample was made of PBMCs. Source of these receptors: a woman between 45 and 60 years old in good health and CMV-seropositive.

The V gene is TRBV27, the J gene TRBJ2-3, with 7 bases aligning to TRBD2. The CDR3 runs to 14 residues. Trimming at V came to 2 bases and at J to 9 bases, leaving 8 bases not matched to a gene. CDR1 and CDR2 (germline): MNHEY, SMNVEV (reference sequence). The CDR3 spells CASSLVDGGMTQYF. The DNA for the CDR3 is TGTGCCAGCAGTTTAGTTGACGGGGGGATGACGCAGTATTTT.

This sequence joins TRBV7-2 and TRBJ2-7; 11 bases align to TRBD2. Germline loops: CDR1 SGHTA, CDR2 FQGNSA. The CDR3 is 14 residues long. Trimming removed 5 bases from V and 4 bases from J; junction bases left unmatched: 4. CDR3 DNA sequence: TGTGCCAGCAGCCTGGGACTAGCGGCGTACGAGCAGTACTTC. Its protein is CASSLGLAAYEQYF. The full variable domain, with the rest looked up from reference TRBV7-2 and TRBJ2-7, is GAGVSQSPSNKVTEKGKDVELRCDPISGHTALYWYRQSLGQGLEFLIYFQGNSAPDKSGLPSDRFSAERTGGSVSTLTIQRTQQEDSAVYLCASSLGLAAYEQYFGPGTRLTVT.

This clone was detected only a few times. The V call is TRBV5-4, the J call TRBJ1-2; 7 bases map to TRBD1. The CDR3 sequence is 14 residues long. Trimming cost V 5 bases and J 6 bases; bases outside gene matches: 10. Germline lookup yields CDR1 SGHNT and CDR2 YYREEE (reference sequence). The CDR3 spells CASSRNRGSDGYTF. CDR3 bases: TGTGCCAGCAGTCGAAACAGGGGATCGGATGGCTACACCTTC. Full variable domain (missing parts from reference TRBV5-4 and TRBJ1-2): ETGVTQSPTHLIKTRGQQVTLRCSSQSGHNTVSWYQQALGQGPQFIFQYYREEENGRGNFPPRFSGLQFPNYSSELNVNALELDDSALYLCASSRNRGSDGYTFGSGTRLTVV.

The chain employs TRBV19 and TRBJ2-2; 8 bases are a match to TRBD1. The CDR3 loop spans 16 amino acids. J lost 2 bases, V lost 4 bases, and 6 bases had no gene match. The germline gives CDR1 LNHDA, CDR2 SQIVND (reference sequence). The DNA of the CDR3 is TGTGCCAGTAGTACCTGGACAGGGCGCAACACCGGGGAGCTGTTTTTT. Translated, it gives CASSTWTGRNTGELFF.